Here is one T cell receptor (beta chain) with its context. The sample originates from a study of blood T cell repertoires in COVID-19. Background on the study: The United States, Italy and Spain were the sources of the acute and convalescent COVID-19 samples. PBMCs, B-cell-depleted T cells, or T cells were the source of the cDNA or gDNA that made up the material.

This CDR3 spans 21 amino acids. V was pared by 1 base and J by 2 bases, with 16 bases of the junction left unmatched. In germline, CDR1 is MNHEY, CDR2 SMNVEV (reference sequence). In the original analysis: Amplifying reference gene primers gave estimates of nucleated cell counts. Here immunoSEQ multiplex PCR was the method, and the copy in TCRdb shows in-frame clones only, minus some. The V and J calls and clone size were taken over from that table, and D and trimming were inferred from the DNA. Among about 180,000 clones listed, 65% to 90% were seen once. Sequencing was done on a sample of peripheral blood. This receptor was taken from a human donor in a cohort sampled during active COVID-19. The chain combines TRBV27 with TRBJ2-3, with 12 bases fitting TRBD2. CDR3 DNA sequence: TGTGCCAGCAGTTTATGGTCGGGCGCTAGCGGGAGGGCCTTGGCCACAGATACGCAGTATTTT. Translation gives CASSLWSGASGRALATDTQYF.